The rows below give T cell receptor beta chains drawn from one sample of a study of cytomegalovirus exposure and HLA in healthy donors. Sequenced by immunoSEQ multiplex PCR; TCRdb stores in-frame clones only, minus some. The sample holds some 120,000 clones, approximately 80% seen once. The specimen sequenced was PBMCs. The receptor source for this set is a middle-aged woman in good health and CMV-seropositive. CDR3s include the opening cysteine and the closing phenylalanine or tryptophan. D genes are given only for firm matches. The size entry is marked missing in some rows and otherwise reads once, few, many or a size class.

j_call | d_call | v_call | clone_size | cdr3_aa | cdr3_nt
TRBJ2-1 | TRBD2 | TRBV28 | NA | CASSLSGLAGGLEQFF | TGTGCCAGCAGTTTATCCGGACTAGCGGGAGGATTGGAGCAGTTCTTC
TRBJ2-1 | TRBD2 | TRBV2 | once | CASRGLAGGNSYNEQFF | TGTGCCAGCAGGGGACTAGCGGGAGGGAACTCCTACAATGAGCAGTTCTTC
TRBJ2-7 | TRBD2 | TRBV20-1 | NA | CSASGPGGKSF | TGCAGTGCTAGTGGGCCGGGGGGGAAGAGCTTC
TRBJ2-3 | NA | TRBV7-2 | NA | CASSNSWDTQYF | TGTGCCAGCAGCAATAGCTGGGATACGCAGTATTTT
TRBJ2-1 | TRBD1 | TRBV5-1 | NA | CASSLTGQGADEQFF | TGCGCCAGCAGCTTGACGGGACAGGGGGCGGATGAGCAGTTCTTC
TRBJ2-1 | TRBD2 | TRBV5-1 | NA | CASRPSGNSYNEQFF | TGCGCCAGCAGACCAAGCGGGAACTCCTACAATGAGCAGTTCTTC
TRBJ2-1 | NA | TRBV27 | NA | CASSRLARGKQFF | TGTGCCAGCAGTAGGCTAGCGAGGGGTAAGCAGTTCTTC
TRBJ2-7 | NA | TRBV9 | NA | CASSVDGRNYEQYF | TGTGCCAGCAGCGTAGATGGCAGGAATTACGAGCAGTACTTC
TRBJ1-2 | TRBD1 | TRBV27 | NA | CASGFRGNYGYTF | TGTGCCAGCGGGTTCAGGGGGAACTATGGCTACACCTTC
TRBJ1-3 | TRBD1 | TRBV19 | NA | CASNNPDRAGGNTIYF | TGTGCCAGTAACAACCCGGACAGGGCCGGTGGAAACACCATATATTTT
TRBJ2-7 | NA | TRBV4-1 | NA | CASSQEETEMWYEQYF | TGCGCCAGCAGCCAAGAAGAAACGGAGATGTGGTACGAGCAGTACTTC
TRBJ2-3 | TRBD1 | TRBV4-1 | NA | CASSQDMGTGITDTQYF | TGCGCCAGCAGCCAAGATATGGGGACAGGGATAACAGATACGCAGTATTTT
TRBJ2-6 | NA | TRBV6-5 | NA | CASSYRSSGANVLTF | TGTGCCAGCAGTTATCGGTCTTCTGGGGCCAACGTCCTGACTTTC
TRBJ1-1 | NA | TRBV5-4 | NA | CASSLGRVNTEAFF | TGTGCCAGCAGCTTGGGGAGGGTGAACACTGAAGCTTTCTTT
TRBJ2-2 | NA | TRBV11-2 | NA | CASGGIPGELFF | TGTGCCAGTGGAGGTATACCCGGGGAGCTGTTTTTT
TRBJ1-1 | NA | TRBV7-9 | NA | CASSYRLKAEAFF | TGTGCCAGCAGCTACCGACTGAAGGCTGAAGCTTTCTTT
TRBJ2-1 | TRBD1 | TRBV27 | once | CASGGSQGVGGEQFF | TGTGCCAGCGGGGGGTCACAGGGGGTAGGAGGTGAGCAGTTCTTC
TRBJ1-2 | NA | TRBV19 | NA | CASSMAQGDGYTF | TGTGCCAGTAGTATGGCCCAGGGTGATGGCTACACCTTC
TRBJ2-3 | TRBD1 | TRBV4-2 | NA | CASSQDTGANTDTQYF | TGTGCCAGCAGCCAGGACACAGGGGCAAACACAGATACGCAGTATTTT
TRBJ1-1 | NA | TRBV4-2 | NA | CASSQQLQGFTEAFF | TGTGCCAGCAGCCAACAATTACAGGGTTTTACTGAAGCTTTCTTT
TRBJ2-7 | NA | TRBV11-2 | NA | CASSLSREQYF | TGTGCCAGCAGCTTATCCCGCGAGCAGTACTTC
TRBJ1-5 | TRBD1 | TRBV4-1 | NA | CASPKGGTGMTQSNQPQHF | TGCGCCAGCCCAAAGGGGGGGACAGGGATGACCCAAAGCAATCAGCCCCAGCATTTT
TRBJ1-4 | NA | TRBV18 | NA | CASSPIDSTNEKLFF | TGTGCCAGCTCACCGATTGACAGCACTAATGAAAAACTGTTTTTT
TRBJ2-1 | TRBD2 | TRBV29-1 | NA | CTAGGRTYNEQFF | TGCACCGCGGGAGGCCGGACCTACAATGAGCAGTTCTTC
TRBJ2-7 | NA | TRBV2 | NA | CASSGQRAVSYEQYF | TGTGCCAGCAGTGGCCAGAGGGCAGTCTCCTACGAGCAGTACTTC
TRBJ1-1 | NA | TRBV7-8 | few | CASTPGGNTEAFF | TGTGCCAGCACCCCCGGGGGAAACACTGAAGCTTTCTTT
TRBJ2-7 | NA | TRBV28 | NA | CASSYLYEQYF | TGTGCCAGCAGTTATCTCTACGAGCAGTACTTC
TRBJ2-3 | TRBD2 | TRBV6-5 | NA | CASSASGRDPDTQYF | TGTGCCAGCAGTGCCAGCGGGAGGGACCCAGATACGCAGTATTTT
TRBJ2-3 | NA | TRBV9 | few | CASSVEGVPTDTQYF | TGTGCCAGCAGCGTAGAAGGGGTTCCCACAGATACGCAGTATTTT
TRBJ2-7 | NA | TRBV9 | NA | CASSVGGEASYEQYF | TGTGCCAGCAGCGTAGGAGGAGAGGCGAGCTACGAGCAGTACTTC
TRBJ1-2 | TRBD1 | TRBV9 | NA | CASSGAGGYGYTF | TGTGCCAGCAGCGGAGCAGGGGGCTATGGCTACACCTTC
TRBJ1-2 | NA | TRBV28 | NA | CASSWQSGGNYGYTF | TGTGCCAGCAGTTGGCAGTCAGGAGGTAACTATGGCTACACCTTC
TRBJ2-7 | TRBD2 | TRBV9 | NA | CASSLLAGGRYEQYF | TGTGCCAGCAGTCTCCTAGCGGGAGGAAGGTACGAGCAGTACTTC
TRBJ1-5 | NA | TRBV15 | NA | CATSRDWAANQPQHF | TGTGCCACCAGCAGAGATTGGGCAGCAAATCAGCCCCAGCATTTT
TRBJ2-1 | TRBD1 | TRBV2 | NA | CASKRQGSSEQFF | TGTGCCAGCAAAAGACAGGGGTCCAGTGAGCAGTTCTTC
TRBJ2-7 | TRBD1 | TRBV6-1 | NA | CASTKMDRLGYEQYF | TGTGCCAGCACAAAGATGGACAGGCTCGGGTACGAGCAGTACTTC
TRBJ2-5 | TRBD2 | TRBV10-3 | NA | CAISTSGSPGETQYF | TGTGCCATCAGCACTAGCGGGAGTCCGGGAGAGACCCAGTACTTC
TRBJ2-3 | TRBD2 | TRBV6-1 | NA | CASSEKVAGITDTQYF | TGTGCCAGCAGTGAAAAGGTAGCGGGGATCACAGATACGCAGTATTTT
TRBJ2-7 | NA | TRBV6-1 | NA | CASSDAHSSRGPSYEQYF | TGTGCCAGCAGTGACGCCCACTCATCTAGGGGCCCATCCTACGAGCAGTACTTC
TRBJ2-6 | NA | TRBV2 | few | CASSRQSSNVLTF | TGTGCCAGCAGTCGACAGAGTTCCAACGTCCTGACTTTC
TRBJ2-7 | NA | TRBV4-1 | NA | CASSQGQAPYEQYF | TGCGCCAGCAGCCAAGGACAGGCTCCCTACGAGCAGTACTTC
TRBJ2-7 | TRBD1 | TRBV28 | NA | CASSPWGQGGEQYF | TGTGCCAGCAGTCCATGGGGACAGGGGGGAGAGCAGTACTTC
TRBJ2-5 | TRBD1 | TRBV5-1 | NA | CASSLAAGGVDQYF | TGCGCCAGCAGCTTGGCGGCAGGGGGCGTTGACCAGTACTTC
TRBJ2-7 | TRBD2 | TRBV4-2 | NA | CASSQDRGLAGGKSYEQYF | TGTGCCAGCAGCCAAGATAGGGGACTAGCGGGTGGAAAATCCTACGAGCAGTACTTC
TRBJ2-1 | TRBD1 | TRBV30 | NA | CAWSGGGTGNYNEQFF | TGTGCCTGGAGTGGCGGCGGGACAGGCAACTACAATGAGCAGTTCTTC
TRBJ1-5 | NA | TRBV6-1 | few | CASSESLRPQHF | TGTGCCAGCAGTGAGAGCCTAAGGCCCCAGCATTTT
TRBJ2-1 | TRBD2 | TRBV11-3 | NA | CASSSKGLAGGEQFF | TGTGCCAGCAGCTCGAAGGGACTAGCGGGAGGTGAGCAGTTCTTC
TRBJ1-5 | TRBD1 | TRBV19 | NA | CASTTRGQGLNQPQHF | TGTGCCAGTACCACCAGGGGACAGGGGCTCAATCAGCCCCAGCATTTT